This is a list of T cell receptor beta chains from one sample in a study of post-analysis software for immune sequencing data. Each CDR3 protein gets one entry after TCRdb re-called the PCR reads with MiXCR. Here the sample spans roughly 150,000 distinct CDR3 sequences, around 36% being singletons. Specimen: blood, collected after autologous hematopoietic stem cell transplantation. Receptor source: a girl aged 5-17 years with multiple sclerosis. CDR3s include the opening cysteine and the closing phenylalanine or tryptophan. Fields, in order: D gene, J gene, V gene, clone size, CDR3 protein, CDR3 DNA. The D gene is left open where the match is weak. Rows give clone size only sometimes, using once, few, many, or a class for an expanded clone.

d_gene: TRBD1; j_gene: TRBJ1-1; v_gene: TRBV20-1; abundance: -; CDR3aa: CSARPRTGWGTEAFF; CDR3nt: TGCAGTGCTAGACCCAGGACAGGGTGGGGCACTGAAGCTTTCTTT
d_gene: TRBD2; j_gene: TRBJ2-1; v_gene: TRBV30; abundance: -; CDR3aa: CAWSMRERGEQFF; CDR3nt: TGTGCCTGGAGTATGCGGGAGCGTGGTGAGCAGTTCTTC
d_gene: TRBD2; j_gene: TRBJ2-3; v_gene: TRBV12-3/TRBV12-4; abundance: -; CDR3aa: CASSHRLAGRGTDTQYF; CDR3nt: TGTGCCAGCAGCCACCGACTAGCCGGGAGAGGGACAGATACGCAGTATTTT
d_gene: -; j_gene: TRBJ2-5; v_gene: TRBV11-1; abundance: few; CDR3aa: CASRNYAVETQYF; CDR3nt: TGTGCCAGCAGGAACTACGCTGTGGAGACCCAGTACTTC
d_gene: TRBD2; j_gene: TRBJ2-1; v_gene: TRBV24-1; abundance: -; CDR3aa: CATSDWGSGTSNEQFF; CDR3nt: TGTGCCACCAGTGATTGGGGTAGCGGGACCAGCAATGAGCAGTTCTTC
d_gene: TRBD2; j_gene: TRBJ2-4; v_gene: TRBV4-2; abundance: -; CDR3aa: CASSLSRGDLSEQYF; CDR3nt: TGTGCCAGCAGCCTTTCGCGGGGGGACCTAAGTGAGCAGTACTTC
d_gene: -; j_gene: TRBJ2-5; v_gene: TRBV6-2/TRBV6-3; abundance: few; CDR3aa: CASSGRRDYQETQYF; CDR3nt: TGTGCCAGCAGTGGGCGCCGGGACTACCAAGAGACCCAGTACTTC
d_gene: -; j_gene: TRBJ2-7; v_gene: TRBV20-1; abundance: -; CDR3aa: CSASRSENHYEQYF; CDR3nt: TGCAGTGCTAGCCGTAGCGAGAATCATTACGAGCAGTACTTC
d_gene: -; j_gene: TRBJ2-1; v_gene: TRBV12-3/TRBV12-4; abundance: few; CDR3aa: CASGGSYNEQFF; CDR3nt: TGTGCCAGCGGGGGCTCCTACAATGAGCAGTTCTTC
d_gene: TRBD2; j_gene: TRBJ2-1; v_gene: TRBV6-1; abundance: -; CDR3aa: CASSKRTSGSSYNEQFF; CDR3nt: TGTGCCAGCAGCAAACGGACTAGCGGATCCTCCTACAATGAGCAGTTCTTC
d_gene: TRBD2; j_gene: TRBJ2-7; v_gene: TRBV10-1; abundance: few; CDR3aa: CASSEGLGACEQYF; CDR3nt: TGCGCCAGCAGTGAGGGACTAGGTGCCTGCGAGCAGTACTTC
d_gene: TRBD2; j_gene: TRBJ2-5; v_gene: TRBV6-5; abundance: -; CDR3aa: CASSYSREGWTQYF; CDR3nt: TGTGCCAGCAGTTACTCGCGGGAGGGTTGGACCCAGTACTTC
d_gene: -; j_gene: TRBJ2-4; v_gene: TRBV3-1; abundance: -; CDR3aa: CASSPQGRHAKNIQYF; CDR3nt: TGTGCCAGCAGCCCCCAGGGACGACACGCCAAAAACATTCAGTACTTC
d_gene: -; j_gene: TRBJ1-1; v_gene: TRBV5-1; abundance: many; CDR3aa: CASSLGIGITEAFF; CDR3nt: TGCGCCAGCAGCTTGGGAATAGGAATTACTGAAGCTTTCTTT
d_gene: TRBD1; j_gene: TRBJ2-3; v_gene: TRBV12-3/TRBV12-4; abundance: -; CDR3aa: CGTGGYRADAQYF; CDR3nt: TGTGGCACAGGGGGCTATAGAGCAGATGCGCAGTATTTT
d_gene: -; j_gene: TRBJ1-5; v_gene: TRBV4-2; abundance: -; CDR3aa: CASSQMFRRGNQPQHF; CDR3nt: TGTGCCAGCAGCCAAATGTTCAGGAGGGGCAATCAGCCCCAGCATTTT
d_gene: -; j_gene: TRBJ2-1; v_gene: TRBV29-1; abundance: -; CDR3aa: CSVEGRALEQFF; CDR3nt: TGCAGCGTTGAAGGCAGGGCCCTAGAGCAGTTCTTC
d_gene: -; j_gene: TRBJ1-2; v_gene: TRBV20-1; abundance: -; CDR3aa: CSARSWSSGANYGYTF; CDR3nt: TGCAGTGCTAGATCTTGGAGTTCGGGGGCGAACTATGGCTACACCTTC
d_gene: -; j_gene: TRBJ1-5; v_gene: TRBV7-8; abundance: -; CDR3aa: CASSLAFRGKNQPQHF; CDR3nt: TGTGCCAGCAGCCTCGCCTTTCGGGGAAAGAATCAGCCCCAGCATTTT
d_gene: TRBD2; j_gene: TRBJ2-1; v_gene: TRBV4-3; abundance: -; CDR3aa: CASSQGALLASYNEQFF; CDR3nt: TGCGCCAGCAGCCAAGGGGCCCTACTAGCGAGTTACAATGAGCAGTTCTTC
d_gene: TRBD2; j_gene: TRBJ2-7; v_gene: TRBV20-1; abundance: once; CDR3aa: CSARRLAGLYEQYF; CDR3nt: TGCAGTGCTAGGAGGCTAGCGGGTCTCTACGAGCAGTACTTC
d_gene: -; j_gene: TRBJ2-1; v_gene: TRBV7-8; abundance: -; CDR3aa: CASSLLSGSDEQFF; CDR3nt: TGTGCCAGCAGCTTACTTTCCGGTAGCGATGAGCAGTTCTTC
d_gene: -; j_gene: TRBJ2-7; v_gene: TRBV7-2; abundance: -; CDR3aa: CASSLRPGTYEQYF; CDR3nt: TGTGCCAGCAGCTTAAGGCCAGGGACCTACGAGCAGTACTTC
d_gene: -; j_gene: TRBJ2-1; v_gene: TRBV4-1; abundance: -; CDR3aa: CASSPLGSKQFF; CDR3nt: TGCGCCAGCAGCCCATTGGGGAGCAAGCAGTTCTTC
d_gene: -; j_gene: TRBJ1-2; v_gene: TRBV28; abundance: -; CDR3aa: CASSFSDIANYGYTF; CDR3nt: TGTGCCAGCAGTTTTTCCGACATAGCTAACTATGGCTACACCTTC
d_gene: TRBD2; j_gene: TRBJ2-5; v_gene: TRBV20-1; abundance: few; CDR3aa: CSADPGLAGQETQYF; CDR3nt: TGCAGTGCAGATCCGGGACTAGCGGGACAAGAGACCCAGTACTTT
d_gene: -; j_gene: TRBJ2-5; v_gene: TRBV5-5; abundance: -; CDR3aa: CASSLAVQETQYF; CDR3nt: TGTGCCAGCAGCTTAGCGGTCCAAGAGACCCAGTACTTC
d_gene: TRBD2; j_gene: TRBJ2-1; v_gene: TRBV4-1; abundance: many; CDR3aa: CASSQVDLGLAGVNEQFF; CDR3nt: TGCGCCAGCAGCCAAGTGGACCTGGGACTAGCGGGAGTCAATGAGCAGTTCTTC
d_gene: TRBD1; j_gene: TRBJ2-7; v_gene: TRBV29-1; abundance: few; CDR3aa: CSVGRQGPTYEQYF; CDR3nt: TGCAGCGTTGGTCGACAGGGTCCCACCTACGAGCAGTACTTC
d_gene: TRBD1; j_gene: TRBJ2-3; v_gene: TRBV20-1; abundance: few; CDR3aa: CSARDSLTDTQYF; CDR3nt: TGCAGTGCCAGGGACAGTCTAACAGATACGCAGTATTTT
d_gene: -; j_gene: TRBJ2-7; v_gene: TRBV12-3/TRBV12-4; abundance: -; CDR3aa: CASNSYRGDYPQYF; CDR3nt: TGTGCCAGCAACTCTTATCGGGGCGACTACCCACAGTACTTC
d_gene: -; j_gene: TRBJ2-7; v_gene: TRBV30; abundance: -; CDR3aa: CAWSLGLYEQYF; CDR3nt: TGTGCCTGGAGTCTGGGACTCTACGAGCAGTACTTC
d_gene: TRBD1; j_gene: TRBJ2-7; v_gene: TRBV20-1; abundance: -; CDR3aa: CSARPDRGVYEQYF; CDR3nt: TGCAGTGCTAGGCCGGACAGGGGCGTTTACGAGCAGTACTTC
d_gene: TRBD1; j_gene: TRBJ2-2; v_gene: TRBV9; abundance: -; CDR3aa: CASSPGTGVSGELFF; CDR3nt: TGTGCCAGCAGCCCCGGGACAGGGGTCAGCGGGGAGCTGTTTTTT
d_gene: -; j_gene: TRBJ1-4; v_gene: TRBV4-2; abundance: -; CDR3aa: CASSPINEKLFF; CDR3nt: TGTGCCAGCAGCCCTATAAATGAAAAACTGTTTTTT
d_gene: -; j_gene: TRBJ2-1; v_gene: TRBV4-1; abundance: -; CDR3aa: CASSQDWSSGGEQFF; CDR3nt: TGCGCCAGCAGCCAAGATTGGAGTAGCGGCGGTGAGCAGTTCTTC
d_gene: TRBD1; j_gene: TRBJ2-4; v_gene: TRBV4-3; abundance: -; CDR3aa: CASSQVQGMTKNIQYF; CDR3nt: TGCGCCAGCAGCCAAGTACAGGGGATGACCAAAAACATTCAGTACTTC
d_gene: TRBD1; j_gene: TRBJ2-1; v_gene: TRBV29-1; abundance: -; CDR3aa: CSVEPGQHNEQFF; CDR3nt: TGCAGCGTCGAACCGGGACAGCACAATGAGCAGTTCTTC
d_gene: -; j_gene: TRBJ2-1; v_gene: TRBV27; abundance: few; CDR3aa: CASSQTSSYNEQFF; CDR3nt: TGTGCCAGCAGCCAAACATCCTCCTACAATGAGCAGTTCTTC
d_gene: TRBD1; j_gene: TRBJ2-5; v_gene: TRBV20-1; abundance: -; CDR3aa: CSASVGDRGQYF; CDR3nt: TGCAGTGCTAGCGTAGGAGACAGGGGGCAGTACTTC
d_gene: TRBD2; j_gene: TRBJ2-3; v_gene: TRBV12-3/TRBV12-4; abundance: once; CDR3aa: CASSPSKAGVRSVTQYF; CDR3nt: TGTGCCAGCAGTCCGTCTAAAGCGGGAGTTCGTTCTGTCACGCAGTATTTT
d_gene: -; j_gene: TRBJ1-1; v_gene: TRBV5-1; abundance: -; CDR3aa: CASSLRRAGLGWGGTEAFF; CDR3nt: TGCGCCAGCAGCTTGCGCAGGGCCGGGTTGGGCTGGGGGGGCACTGAAGCTTTCTTT
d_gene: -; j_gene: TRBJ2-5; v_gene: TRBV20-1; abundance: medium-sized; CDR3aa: CSARAWGGETQYF; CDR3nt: TGCAGTGCTAGAGCCTGGGGAGGAGAGACCCAGTACTTC
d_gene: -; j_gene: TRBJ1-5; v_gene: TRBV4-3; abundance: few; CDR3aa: CASSQERRFQPQHF; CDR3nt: TGCGCCAGCAGCCAAGAGAGGAGGTTTCAGCCCCAGCATTTT
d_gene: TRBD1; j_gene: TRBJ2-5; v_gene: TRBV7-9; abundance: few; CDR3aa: CASSQDRGQETQYF; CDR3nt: TGTGCCAGCAGCCAGGACAGGGGCCAAGAGACCCAGTACTTC
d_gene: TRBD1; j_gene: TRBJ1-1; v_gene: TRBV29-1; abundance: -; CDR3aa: CSVVSTGDSNTEAFF; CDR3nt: TGCAGCGTTGTTTCGACAGGGGATTCGAACACTGAAGCTTTCTTT
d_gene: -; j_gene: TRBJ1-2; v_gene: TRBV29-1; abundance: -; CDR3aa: CSVEDRAIYGYTF; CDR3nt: TGCAGCGTTGAAGACAGAGCAATTTATGGCTACACCTTC
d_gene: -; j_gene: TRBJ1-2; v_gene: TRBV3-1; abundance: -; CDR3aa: CASSPSRGSVYGYTF; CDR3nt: TGTGCCAGCAGTCCTAGTAGGGGCAGCGTCTATGGCTACACCTTC
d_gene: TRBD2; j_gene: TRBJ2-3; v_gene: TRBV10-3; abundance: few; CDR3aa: CAISEGLAGGTDTQYF; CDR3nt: TGTGCCATCAGTGAGGGACTAGCGGGAGGCACAGATACGCAGTATTTT
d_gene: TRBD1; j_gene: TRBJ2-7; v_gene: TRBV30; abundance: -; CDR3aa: CAWRRRQGAGEQYF; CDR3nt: TGTGCCTGGCGAAGGCGACAGGGGGCGGGGGAGCAGTACTTC
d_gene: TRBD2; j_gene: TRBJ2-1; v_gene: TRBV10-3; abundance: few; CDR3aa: CAISESGGNSYNEQFF; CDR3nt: TGTGCCATCAGTGAAAGCGGGGGGAACTCCTACAATGAGCAGTTCTTC
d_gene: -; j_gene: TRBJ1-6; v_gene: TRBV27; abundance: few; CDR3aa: CASSLLAPSYNSPLHF; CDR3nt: TGTGCCAGCAGTTTATTGGCCCCCTCCTATAATTCACCCCTCCACTTT
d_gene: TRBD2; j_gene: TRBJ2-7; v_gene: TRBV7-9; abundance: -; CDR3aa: CASSLDGLAAYEQYF; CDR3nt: TGTGCCAGCAGCTTAGACGGACTAGCGGCATACGAGCAGTACTTC